This entry is about one T cell receptor beta chain. This record comes from a study of T cell responses to AZD1222 COVID-19 vaccine. Sequencing was performed with immunoSEQ multiplex PCR; in TCRdb, only in-frame clones are kept and a portion is missing. The table lists approximately 90,000 clones, 89% of them singletons. The sequence derives from an adult in good health. Sequences were derived from peripheral blood, sampled on day 0 of AZD1222 vaccination.

CDR3 protein: CASSPSSVETQYF. DNA of the CDR3: TGTGCCAGCTCACCATCCAGTGTGGAGACCCAGTACTTC. V is TRBV18 and J is TRBJ2-5; D remains unclear. The CDR3 runs to 13 residues. The V gene's germline CDR1 is KGHSH and CDR2 LQKENI. V was cut by 2 bases and J by 5 bases, with 9 bases left in between. The whole variable domain, remainder taken from reference TRBV18 and TRBJ2-5, is NAGVMQNPRHLVRRRGQEARLRCSPMKGHSHVYWYRQLPEEGLKFMVYLQKENIIDESGMPKERFSAEFPKEGPSILRIQQVVRGDSAAYFCASSPSSVETQYFGPGTRLLVL.